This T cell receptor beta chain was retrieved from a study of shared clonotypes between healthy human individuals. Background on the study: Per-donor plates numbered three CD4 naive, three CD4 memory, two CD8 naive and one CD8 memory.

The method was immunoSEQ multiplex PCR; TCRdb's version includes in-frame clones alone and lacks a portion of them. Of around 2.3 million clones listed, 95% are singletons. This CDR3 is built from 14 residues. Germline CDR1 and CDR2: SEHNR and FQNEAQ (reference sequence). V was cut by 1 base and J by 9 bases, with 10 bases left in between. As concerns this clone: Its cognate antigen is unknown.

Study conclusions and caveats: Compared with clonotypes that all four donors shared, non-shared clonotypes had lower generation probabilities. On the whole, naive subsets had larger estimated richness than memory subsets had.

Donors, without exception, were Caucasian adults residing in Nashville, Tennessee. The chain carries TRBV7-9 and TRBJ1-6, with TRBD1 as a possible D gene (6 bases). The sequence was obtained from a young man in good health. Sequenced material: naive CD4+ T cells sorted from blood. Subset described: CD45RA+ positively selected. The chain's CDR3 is CASSLGQDSSPLHF. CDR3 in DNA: TGTGCCAGCAGCTTAGGCCAGGACAGTTCACCCCTCCACTTT.